This T cell receptor (beta chain) was sequenced during a study of identical twins. CDR3 size: 16 residues. The germline V and J ends were trimmed by 6 bases and 2 bases, with 20 bases remaining between them. Via MiXCR, TCRdb re-called the 5' RACE reads, giving one row per CDR3 protein. The sample yields hundreds of thousands of distinct CDR3 sequences, approximately 20% seen once. These records were also assigned to another study, of yellow fever vaccine responses in identical twins.

This TCR was sampled from a woman aged 18-35 years in good health. The specimen sequenced was CD4+ T cells sorted from blood. V is TRBV23-1 and J is TRBJ2-7, with D possibly TRBD2 on 5 matching bases. TRBV23-1 is an ORF, with its function uncertain. This CDR3 reads CASRILRDHRTYEQYF. As DNA, the CDR3 is TGCGCCAGCAGGATCCTCCGGGATCACCGAACCTACGAGCAGTACTTC.